This note documents a single T cell receptor (beta chain) sequence. The antigen is unknown. The record originates from a study of shared clonotypes between healthy human individuals. Study-level results: Of the naive CD4 clonotypes, around 4.9% were shared across a few donors. The four-donor shared clonotypes exceeded non-shared clonotypes in generation probability, with non-shared ones scoring lower.

V was pared by 3 bases and J by 4 bases, with 13 bases of the junction left unmatched. Germline V gives CDR1 MNHNS, CDR2 SASEGT. This CDR3 contains 17 residues. Assay used: immunoSEQ multiplex PCR; TCRdb lists only in-frame clones, some missing. The sample lists over a million clones, roughly 96% occurring once. The sequence derives from a young man in good health. J is TRBJ1-2 and V is TRBV6-1, with TRBD1 identical over 8 bases. The source material was naive CD4+ T cells sorted from blood. Noted subset: CD45RA+ positively selected. The CDR3 reads CASSDIVARGRGYGYTF. DNA of the CDR3: TGTGCCAGCAGTGATATCGTCGCCAGGGGGCGCGGCTATGGCTACACCTTC.